These 9 T cell receptor beta chains came from one sample sequenced in a study of shared clonotypes between healthy human individuals. This table comes from immunoSEQ multiplex PCR, and its TCRdb copy is limited to in-frame clones, with some not included. The data contain some 1 million clones, under 80% of them singletons. The sequenced material came from memory CD4+ T cells sorted from blood. Subset given: CD45RA-negative fraction. Receptor source: a man aged 18 to 35 in good health.

This sequence joins TRBV6-6 and TRBJ2-7, with 8 bases aligning to TRBD1. This CDR3 contains 15 residues. Germline V gene data show CDR1 as MNHNY and CDR2 as SVGAGI (reference sequence). The V gene end was trimmed by 2 bases and the J gene end by 5 bases; junction bases not matched to a gene: 8. The CDR3 DNA reads TGTGCCAGCAGTTACGGACAGGGACGGTCACACGAGCAGTACTTC. Its protein product is CASSYGQGRSHEQYF.

The J gene is TRBJ2-6, the V gene TRBV7-9; D might be TRBD1 or TRBD2, each matching 5 bases. Trimming took 3 bases from V and 0 from J, leaving 12 bases between them. This CDR3 is 17 amino acids long. Germline lookup yields CDR1 SEHNR and CDR2 FQNEAQ (reference sequence). The CDR3 bases are TGTGCCAGCAGCTTCTGGGACCGCCACTCTGGGGCCAACGTCCTGACTTTC. Its protein product is CASSFWDRHSGANVLTF. The full variable domain, rest sourced from reference TRBV7-9 and TRBJ2-6, is DTGVSQNPRHKITKRGQNVTFRCDPISEHNRLYWYRQTLGQGPEFLTYFQNEAQLEKSRLLSDRFSAERPKGSFSTLEIQRTEQGDSAMYLCASSFWDRHSGANVLTFGAGSRLTVL.

J is TRBJ1-6 and V is TRBV6-1; the D is unclear. This CDR3 is 14 amino acids long. The germline CDR1 and CDR2 sequences are MNHNS and SASEGT. Between the trimmed V and J ends, which lost 1 base and 7 bases, there was a span of 8 bases. The CDR3 DNA follows: TGTGCCAGCAGTGAAGTGGCCGGCAATTCACCCCTCCACTTT. Translating gives CASSEVAGNSPLHF.

This clone occurred a few times. The chain has TRBV2 and TRBJ1-1; D gene unclear. The CDR3 covers 15 residues. Per germline, CDR1 SNHLY and CDR2 FYNNEI. V dropped 4 bases and J dropped 6 bases, with 18 bases sitting between them. The CDR3: CASSASQHDGAEAFF. The DNA of the CDR3 is TGTGCCAGCAGTGCCTCACAACATGACGGGGCTGAAGCTTTCTTT.

In its sample, this clone was seen a few times. This rearrangement joins TRBV23-1 to TRBJ2-3, with D possibly matching TRBD1 (6 bases). TRBV23-1 has ORF status, its function being uncertain. V was shortened by 4 bases and J by 2 bases, with 19 bases between the two germline ends. The CDR3 extends over 17 amino acids. In DNA form, the CDR3 reads TGCGCCAGCAGTCGGTACCCAACAGGGAGTTCCACAGATACGCAGTATTTT. It codes for CASSRYPTGSSTDTQYF.

The gene calls are TRBV19 and TRBJ1-6; unclear D gene. The CDR3 runs 13 residues. The germline V gene has CDR1 LNHDA and CDR2 SQIVND (reference sequence). The V and J ends lost 3 bases and 7 bases respectively, with 7 bases between them. The chain's CDR3 is CASSMERNSPLHF. The CDR3 bases are TGTGCCAGTAGTATGGAGAGAAATTCACCCCTCCACTTT.

The V gene is TRBV2, the J gene TRBJ2-3, with D unclear. CDR3 length: 14 amino acids. Trimming shortened V by 6 bases and J by 0 bases, and 10 bases separated the two germline ends. Germline CDR1 is SNHLY and CDR2 is FYNNEI. The CDR3 reads CASRTLGSTDTQYF. Here the CDR3 DNA reads TGTGCCAGCAGGACGCTGGGGAGCACAGATACGCAGTATTTT.

V and J are TRBV7-2 and TRBJ2-3; D not resolved. Germline-derived CDR1 and CDR2 are SGHTA and FQGNSA. V was clipped by 0 bases and J by 2 bases, with 3 bases between them. This CDR3 comprises 13 residues. The CDR3 DNA reads as TGTGCCAGCAGCTTAGCCCACACAGATACGCAGTATTTT. This gives the protein CASSLAHTDTQYF.

V is TRBV18 and J is TRBJ2-6; the match to TRBD1 covers 9 bases. The V and J ends lost 0 bases and 2 bases, in that order; junction bases with no gene match: 5. Germline CDR1 reads KGHSH; CDR2 reads LQKENI. This CDR3 contains 18 residues. The CDR3 region has the DNA TGTGCCAGCTCACCACCCACCGGGACAGGGACTGGGGCCAACGTCCTGACTTTC. This gives the protein CASSPPTGTGTGANVLTF.